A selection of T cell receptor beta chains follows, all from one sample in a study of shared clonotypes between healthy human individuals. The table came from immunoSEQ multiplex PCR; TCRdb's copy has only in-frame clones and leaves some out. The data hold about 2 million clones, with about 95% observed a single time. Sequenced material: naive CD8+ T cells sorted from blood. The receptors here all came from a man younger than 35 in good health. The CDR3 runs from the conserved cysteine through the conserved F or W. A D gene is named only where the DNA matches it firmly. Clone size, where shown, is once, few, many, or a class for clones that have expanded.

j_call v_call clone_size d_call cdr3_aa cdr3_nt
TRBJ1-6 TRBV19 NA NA CASTRGSSPLHF TGTGCCAGTACCCGGGGTAGTTCACCCCTCCACTTT
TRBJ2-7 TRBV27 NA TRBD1 CASSRTGYEQYF TGTGCCAGCAGTAGGACAGGTTACGAGCAGTACTTC
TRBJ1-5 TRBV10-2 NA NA CASSESAGLYQPQHF TGCGCCAGCAGTGAGTCGGCGGGGCTCTATCAGCCCCAGCATTTT
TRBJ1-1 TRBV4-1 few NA CASSQDYWQEAFF TGCGCCAGCAGCCAAGATTATTGGCAGGAAGCTTTCTTT
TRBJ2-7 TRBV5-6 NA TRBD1 CASSFGTVDEQYF TGTGCCAGCAGCTTTGGGACAGTTGACGAGCAGTACTTC
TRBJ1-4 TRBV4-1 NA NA CASSQAHENWSEGAGDNEKLFF TGCGCCAGCAGCCAAGCACACGAGAATTGGTCCGAAGGTGCAGGGGATAATGAAAAACTGTTTTTT
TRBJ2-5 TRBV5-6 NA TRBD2 CASSVKGIAGLQETQYF TGTGCCAGCAGCGTTAAGGGAATAGCGGGCCTCCAAGAGACCCAGTACTTC
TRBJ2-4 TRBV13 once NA CASSLRVAEAKNIQYF TGTGCCAGCAGCTTGAGGGTAGCTGAAGCCAAAAACATTCAGTACTTC
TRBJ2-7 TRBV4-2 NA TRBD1 CASSNLGGLEGEQYF TGTGCCAGCAGCAACCTAGGGGGCTTAGAGGGCGAGCAGTACTTC
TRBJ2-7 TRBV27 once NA CASSISPGTGTYEQYF TGTGCCAGCAGTATTAGCCCCGGGACGGGGACCTACGAGCAGTACTTC
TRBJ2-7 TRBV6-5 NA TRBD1 CASSYGTGNSYEQYF TGTGCCAGCAGTTACGGGACAGGGAACAGCTACGAGCAGTACTTC
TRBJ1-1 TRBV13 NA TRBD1 CASSLGQGDTEAFF TGTGCCAGCAGCCTGGGACAGGGGGACACTGAAGCTTTCTTT
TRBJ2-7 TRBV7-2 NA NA CASSFTASSYEQYF TGTGCCAGCAGCTTTACAGCAAGCTCCTACGAGCAGTACTTC
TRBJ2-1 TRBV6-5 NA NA CASSYLGGENEQFF TGTGCCAGCAGTTACTTAGGTGGGGAAAATGAGCAGTTCTTC
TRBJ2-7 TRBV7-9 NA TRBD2 CASSGWTSGSHEQYF TGTGCCAGCAGCGGATGGACTAGCGGGAGCCACGAGCAGTACTTC
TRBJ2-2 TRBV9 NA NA CASSVGGGGIELFF TGTGCCAGCAGCGTAGGAGGAGGGGGAATAGAGCTGTTTTTT
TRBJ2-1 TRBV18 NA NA CASSPPEGVGYNEQFF TGTGCCAGCTCACCACCGGAGGGGGTAGGCTACAATGAGCAGTTCTTC
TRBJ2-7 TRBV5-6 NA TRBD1 CASSLATGTGAYEQYF TGTGCCAGCAGCTTGGCCACCGGGACAGGGGCCTACGAGCAGTACTTC
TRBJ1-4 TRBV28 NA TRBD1 CASSFTGTGNEKLFF TGTGCCAGCAGTTTTACCGGGACAGGGAATGAAAAACTGTTTTTT
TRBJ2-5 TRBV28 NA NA CASSFQGQETQYF TGTGCCAGCAGTTTCCAGGGCCAAGAGACCCAGTACTTC
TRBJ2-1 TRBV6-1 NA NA CASSEWGAQYNEQFF TGTGCCAGCAGTGAATGGGGGGCGCAGTACAATGAGCAGTTCTTC
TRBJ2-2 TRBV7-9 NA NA CASSPNPGTGELFF TGTGCCAGCAGCCCGAACCCGGGCACCGGGGAGCTGTTTTTT
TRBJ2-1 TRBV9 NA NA CASSVSGSSYNEQFF TGTGCCAGCAGCGTTAGCGGTAGCTCCTACAATGAGCAGTTCTTC
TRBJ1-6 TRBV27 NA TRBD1 CASSPTTGGLSPLHF TGTGCCAGCAGTCCGACGACAGGGGGCCTTTCACCCCTCCACTTT